This T cell receptor beta chain was captured by sequencing in a study of blood T cell repertoires in COVID-19. Study details: COVID-19 samples collected from the United States, Italy and Spain covered acute and convalescent phases.

This CDR3 contains 13 residues. Germline CDR1 reads SQVTM; CDR2 reads ANQGSEA. Trimming shortened V by 6 bases and J by 1 base, and 10 bases separated the two germline ends. Original analysis: Estimated nucleated cell counts came from reference gene primer amplification. Repertoires were generated with immunoSEQ multiplex PCR, while TCRdb's copy carries only in-frame clones and drops some. D and trimming come from the DNA, and the V and J calls and clone size come from that table. Among 250,000 to 350,000 clones listed, approximately 85% were seen once. The V gene is TRBV29-1, the J gene TRBJ1-3; possibly TRBD1 for D (6 bases). Material for sequencing was peripheral blood. The TCR was taken from a man aged 18 to 35 with active or convalescent COVID-19. CDR3 sequence: CSVQGQSGNTIYF. Here the CDR3 DNA reads TGCAGCGTGCAGGGGCAATCTGGAAACACCATATATTTT. Complete variable domain (other parts from reference TRBV29-1 and TRBJ1-3): SAVISQKPSRDICQRGTSLTIQCQVDSQVTMMFWYRQQPGQSLTLIATANQGSEATYESGFVIDKFPISRPNLTFSTLTVSNMSPEDSSIYLCSVQGQSGNTIYFGEGSWLTVV.